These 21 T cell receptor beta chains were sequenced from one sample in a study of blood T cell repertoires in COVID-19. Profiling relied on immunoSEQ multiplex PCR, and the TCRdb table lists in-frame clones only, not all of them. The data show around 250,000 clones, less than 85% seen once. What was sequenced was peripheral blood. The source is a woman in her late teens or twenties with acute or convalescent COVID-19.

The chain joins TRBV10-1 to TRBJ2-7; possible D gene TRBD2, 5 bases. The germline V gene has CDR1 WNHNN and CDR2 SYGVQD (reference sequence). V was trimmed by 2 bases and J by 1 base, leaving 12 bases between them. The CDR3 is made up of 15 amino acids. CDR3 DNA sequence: TGCGCCAGCAGTGAGACTAGTGCCCTGTCCTACGAGCAGTACTTC. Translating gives CASSETSALSYEQYF.

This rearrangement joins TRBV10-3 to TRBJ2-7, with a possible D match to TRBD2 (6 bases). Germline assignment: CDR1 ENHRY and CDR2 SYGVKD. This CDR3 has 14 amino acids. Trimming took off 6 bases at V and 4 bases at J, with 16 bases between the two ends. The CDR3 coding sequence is TGTGCCATCAGCCCGACTAGGAGCCCATACGAGCAGTACTTC. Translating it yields CAISPTRSPYEQYF.

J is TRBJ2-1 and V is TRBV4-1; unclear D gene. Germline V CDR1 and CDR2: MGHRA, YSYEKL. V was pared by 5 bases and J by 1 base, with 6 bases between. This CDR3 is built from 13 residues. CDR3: CASSFGSYNEQFF. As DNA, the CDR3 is TGCGCCAGCAGCTTCGGTTCCTACAATGAGCAGTTCTTC.

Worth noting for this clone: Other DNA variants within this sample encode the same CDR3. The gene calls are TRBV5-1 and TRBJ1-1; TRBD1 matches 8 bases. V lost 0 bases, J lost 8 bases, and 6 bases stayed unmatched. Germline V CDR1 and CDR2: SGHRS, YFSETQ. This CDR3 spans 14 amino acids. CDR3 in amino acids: CASSLGQGAEEAFF. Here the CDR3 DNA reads TGCGCCAGCAGCTTGGGGCAGGGGGCGGAGGAAGCTTTCTTT.

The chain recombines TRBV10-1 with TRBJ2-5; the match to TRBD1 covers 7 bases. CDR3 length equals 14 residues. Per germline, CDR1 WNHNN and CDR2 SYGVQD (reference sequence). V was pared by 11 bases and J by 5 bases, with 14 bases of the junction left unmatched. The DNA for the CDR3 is TGCGCCGATACAGGGGCCTACCTTCGTGAGACCCAGTACTTC. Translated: CADTGAYLRETQYF.

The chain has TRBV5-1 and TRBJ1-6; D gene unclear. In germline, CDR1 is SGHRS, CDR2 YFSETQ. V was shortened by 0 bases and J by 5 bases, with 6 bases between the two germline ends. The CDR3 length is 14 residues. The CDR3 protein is CASSLGSDNSPLHF. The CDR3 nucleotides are TGCGCCAGCAGCTTGGGCAGCGATAATTCACCCCTCCACTTT.

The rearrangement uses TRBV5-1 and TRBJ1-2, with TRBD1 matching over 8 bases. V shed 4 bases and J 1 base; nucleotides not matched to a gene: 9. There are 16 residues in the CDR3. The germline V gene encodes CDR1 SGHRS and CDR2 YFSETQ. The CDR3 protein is CASSAYLGQDNYGYTF. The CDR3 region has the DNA TGCGCCAGCAGCGCTTACTTGGGACAGGATAACTATGGCTACACCTTC.

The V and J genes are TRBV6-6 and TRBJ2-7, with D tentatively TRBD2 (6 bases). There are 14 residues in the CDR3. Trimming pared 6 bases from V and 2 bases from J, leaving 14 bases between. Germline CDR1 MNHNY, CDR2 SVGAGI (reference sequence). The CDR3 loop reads CASRMAWGAYEQYF. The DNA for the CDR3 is TGTGCCAGCAGAATGGCCTGGGGGGCCTACGAGCAGTACTTC.

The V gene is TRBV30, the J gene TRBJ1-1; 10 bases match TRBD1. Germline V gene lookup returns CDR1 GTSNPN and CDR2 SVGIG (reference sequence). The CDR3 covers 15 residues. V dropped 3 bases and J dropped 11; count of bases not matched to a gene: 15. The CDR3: CAWSHGDRGSAGAFF. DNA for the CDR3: TGTGCCTGGAGCCACGGGGACAGGGGATCAGCGGGGGCTTTCTTT.

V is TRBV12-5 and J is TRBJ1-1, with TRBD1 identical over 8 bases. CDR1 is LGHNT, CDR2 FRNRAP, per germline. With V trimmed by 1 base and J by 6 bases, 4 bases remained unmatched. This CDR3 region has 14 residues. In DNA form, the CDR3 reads TGTGCTAGTGGTTTGGGGACAGGGCAAGCTGAAGCTTTCTTT. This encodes CASGLGTGQAEAFF.

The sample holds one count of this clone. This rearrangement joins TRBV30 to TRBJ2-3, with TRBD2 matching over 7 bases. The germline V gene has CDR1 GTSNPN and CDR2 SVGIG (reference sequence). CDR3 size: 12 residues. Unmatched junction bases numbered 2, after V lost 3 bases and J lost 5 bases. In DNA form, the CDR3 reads TGTGCCTGGAGGTCGGGAGGAGATACGCAGTATTTT. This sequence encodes CAWRSGGDTQYF.

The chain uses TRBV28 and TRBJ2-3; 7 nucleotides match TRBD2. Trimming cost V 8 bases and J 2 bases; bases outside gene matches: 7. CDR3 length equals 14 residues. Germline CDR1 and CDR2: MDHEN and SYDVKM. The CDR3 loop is CASQRGGPTDTQYF. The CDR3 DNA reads TGTGCCAGCCAGCGGGGAGGCCCCACAGATACGCAGTATTTT.

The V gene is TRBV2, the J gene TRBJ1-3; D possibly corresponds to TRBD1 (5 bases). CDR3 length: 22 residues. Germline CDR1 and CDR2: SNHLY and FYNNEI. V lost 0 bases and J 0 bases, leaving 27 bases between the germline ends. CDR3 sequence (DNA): TGTGCCAGCAGTGAAGCGTCAGGGTTCCTCGGACATTTGGACGCCTCTGGAAACACCATATATTTT. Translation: CASSEASGFLGHLDASGNTIYF.

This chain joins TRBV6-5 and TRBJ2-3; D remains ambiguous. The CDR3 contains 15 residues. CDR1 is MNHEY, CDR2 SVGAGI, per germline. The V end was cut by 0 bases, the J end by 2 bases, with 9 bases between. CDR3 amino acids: CASSYSAESTDTQYF. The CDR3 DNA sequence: TGTGCCAGCAGTTACTCCGCGGAATCCACAGATACGCAGTATTTT.

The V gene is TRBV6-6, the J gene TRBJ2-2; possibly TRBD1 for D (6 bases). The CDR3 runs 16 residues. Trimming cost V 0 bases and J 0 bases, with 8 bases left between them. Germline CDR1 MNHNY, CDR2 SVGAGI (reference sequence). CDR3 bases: TGTGCCAGCAGTTACTCTAGGACAGCGAACACCGGGGAGCTGTTTTTT. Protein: CASSYSRTANTGELFF.

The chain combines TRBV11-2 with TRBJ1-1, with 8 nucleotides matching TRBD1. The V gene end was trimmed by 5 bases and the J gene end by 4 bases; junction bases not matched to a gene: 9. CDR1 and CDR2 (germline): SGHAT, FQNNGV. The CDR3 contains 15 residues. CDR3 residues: CASSPGGSWGTEAFF. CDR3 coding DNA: TGTGCCAGCAGCCCAGGGGGCAGCTGGGGCACTGAAGCTTTCTTT. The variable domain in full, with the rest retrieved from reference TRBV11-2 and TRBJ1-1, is EAGVAQSPRYKIIEKRQSVAFWCNPISGHATLYWYQQILGQGPKLLIQFQNNGVVDDSQLPKDRFSAERLKGVDSTLKIQPAKLEDSAVYLCASSPGGSWGTEAFFGQGTRLTVV.

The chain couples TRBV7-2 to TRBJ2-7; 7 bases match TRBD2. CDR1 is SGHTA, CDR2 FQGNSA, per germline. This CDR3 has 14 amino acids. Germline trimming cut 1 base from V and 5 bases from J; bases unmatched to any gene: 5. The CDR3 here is CASSLGTRGDEQYF. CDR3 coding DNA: TGTGCCAGCAGCTTAGGGACTCGGGGGGACGAGCAGTACTTC.

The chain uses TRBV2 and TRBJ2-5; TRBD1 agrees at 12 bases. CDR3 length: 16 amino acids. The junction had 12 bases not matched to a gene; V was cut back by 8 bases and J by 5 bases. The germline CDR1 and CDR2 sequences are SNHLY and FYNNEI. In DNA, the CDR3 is TGTGCCAGCGGGGGGACAGGGGGCGCGGGTCGGGAGACCCAGTACTTC. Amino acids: CASGGTGGAGRETQYF.

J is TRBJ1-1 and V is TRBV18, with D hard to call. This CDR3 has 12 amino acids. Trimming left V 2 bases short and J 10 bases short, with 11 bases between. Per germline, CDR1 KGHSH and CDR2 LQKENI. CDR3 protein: CASSPRTGGAFF. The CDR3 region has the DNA TGTGCCAGCTCACCAAGAACCGGCGGAGCTTTCTTT.

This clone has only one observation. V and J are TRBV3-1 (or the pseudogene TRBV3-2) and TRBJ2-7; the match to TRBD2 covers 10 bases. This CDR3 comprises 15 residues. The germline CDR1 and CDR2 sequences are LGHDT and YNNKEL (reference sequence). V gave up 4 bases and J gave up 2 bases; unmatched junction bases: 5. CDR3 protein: CASSPGLAAPYEQYF. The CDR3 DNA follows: TGTGCCAGCAGCCCCGGACTAGCGGCACCCTACGAGCAGTACTTC.

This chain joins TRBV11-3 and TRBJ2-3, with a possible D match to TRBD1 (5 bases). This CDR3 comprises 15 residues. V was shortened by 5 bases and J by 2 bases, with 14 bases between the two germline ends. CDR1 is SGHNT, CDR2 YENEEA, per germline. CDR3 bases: TGTGCCAGCAGCATAAGGGGTAGGGACACAGATACGCAGTATTTT. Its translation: CASSIRGRDTDTQYF.